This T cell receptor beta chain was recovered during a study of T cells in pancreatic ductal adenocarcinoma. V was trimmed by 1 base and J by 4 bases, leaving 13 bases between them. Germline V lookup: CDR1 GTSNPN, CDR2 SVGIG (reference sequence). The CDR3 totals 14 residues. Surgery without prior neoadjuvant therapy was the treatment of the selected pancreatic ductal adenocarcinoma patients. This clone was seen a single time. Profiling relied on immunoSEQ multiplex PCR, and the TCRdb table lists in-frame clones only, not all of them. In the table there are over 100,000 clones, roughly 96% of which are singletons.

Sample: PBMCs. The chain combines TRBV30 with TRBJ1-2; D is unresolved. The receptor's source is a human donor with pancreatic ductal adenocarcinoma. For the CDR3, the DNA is TGTGCCTGGAGTGCGACTTACCGGGGCTATGGCTACACCTTC. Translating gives CAWSATYRGYGYTF. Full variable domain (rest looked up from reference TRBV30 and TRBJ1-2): SQTIHQWPATLVQPVGSPLSLECTVEGTSNPNLYWYRQAAGRGLQLLFYSVGIGQISSEVPQNLSASRPQDRQFILSSKKLLLSDSGFYLCAWSATYRGYGYTFGSGTRLTVV.